Below are 13 T cell receptor beta chains sequenced from a single sample in a study of control samples from healthy donors and cancer patients. TCRdb keeps only in-frame clones here, not all; method: immunoSEQ multiplex PCR. The sample carries about 160,000 clones, roughly 94% recorded once. Sequencing was performed on PBMCs. All receptors come from a man in his sixties with colorectal cancer.

V and J are TRBV5-1 and TRBJ2-7, with TRBD1 identical over 10 bases. CDR1 and CDR2 (germline): SGHRS, YFSETQ. This CDR3 spans 13 amino acids. J lost 6 bases, V lost 4 bases, and 4 bases had no gene match. CDR3 amino acids: CASSGTGDREQYF. The CDR3 nucleotides read TGCGCCAGCAGCGGGACAGGGGATCGCGAGCAGTACTTC.

The chain employs TRBV25-1 and TRBJ2-7; D is uncertain. The CDR3 extends over 11 amino acids. V was pared by 4 bases and J by 5 bases, with 6 bases between. CDR1 and CDR2 from the germline V gene are MGHDK and SYGVNS. CDR3 region: CASSVLDEQYF. The CDR3 region has the DNA TGTGCCAGCAGTGTGCTGGACGAGCAGTACTTC.

The chain links TRBV6-5 to TRBJ2-7; 8 bases match TRBD1. This CDR3 has 15 residues. CDR1 is MNHEY and CDR2 is SVGAGI in the germline V gene. The V and J ends lost 6 bases and 0 bases, in that order; junction bases with no gene match: 7. DNA of the CDR3: TGTGCCAGCAGACACTCAGGGGGCGTCTCCTACGAGCAGTACTTC. Residues: CASRHSGGVSYEQYF.

The V gene is TRBV19, the J gene TRBJ1-4, with D unclear. The CDR3 covers 14 residues. Trimming pared 3 bases from V and 3 bases from J, leaving 8 bases between. Germline CDR1 LNHDA, CDR2 SQIVND (reference sequence). CDR3 sequence (DNA): TGTGCCAGTAGTATGAGAAGGCCTAATGAAAAACTGTTTTTT. Translated: CASSMRRPNEKLFF.

The J gene is TRBJ1-1, the V gene TRBV12-3 or TRBV12-4; no definite D call. CDR3 size: 13 residues. The V end lost 3 bases, the J end lost 0 bases, and 5 bases lay between the germline ends. CDR3 amino acids: CASSLAVNTEAFF. CDR3 sequence (DNA): TGTGCCAGCAGTTTGGCCGTGAACACTGAAGCTTTCTTT.

V is TRBV19 and J is TRBJ2-7; the match to TRBD1 covers 9 bases. The CDR3 contains 15 residues. Germline assignment: CDR1 LNHDA and CDR2 SQIVND (reference sequence). The V and J ends lost 6 bases and 3 bases, in that order; junction bases with no gene match: 9. The CDR3 nucleotides read TGTGCCAGTAGCCCGACTCGGACAGGGGTCTACGAGCAGTACTTC. This codes for CASSPTRTGVYEQYF.

The V gene is TRBV19, the J gene TRBJ2-5; TRBD1 agrees at 9 bases. V lost 10 bases to trimming and J lost 6 bases; unmatched junction nucleotides: 15. The CDR3 contains 15 residues. CDR1 is LNHDA and CDR2 is SQIVND in the germline V gene (reference sequence). The CDR3 loop is CAITRRDRVQKTQYF. DNA of the CDR3: TGTGCCATTACGCGCCGGGACAGGGTCCAGAAGACCCAGTACTTC. The full variable domain, with the rest looked up from reference TRBV19 and TRBJ2-5, is DGGITQSPKYLFRKEGQNVTLSCEQNLNHDAMYWYRQDPGQGLRLIYYSQIVNDFQKGDIAEGYSVSREKKESFPLTVTSAQKNPTAFYLCAITRRDRVQKTQYFGPGTRLLVL.

V and J are TRBV4-3 and TRBJ2-5; 10 bases fit TRBD1. V was pared by 1 base and J by 4 bases, with 0 bases of the junction left unmatched. The CDR3 runs to 14 residues. Per the germline V gene, CDR1 is LGHNA and CDR2 is YSLEER. The CDR3 nucleotides are TGCGCCAGCAGCCAAGGACAGGGGGCAGAGACCCAGTACTTC. Residues: CASSQGQGAETQYF.

V usage is TRBV19 and J usage is TRBJ1-5; 7 nucleotides agree with TRBD1. The V gene end was trimmed by 8 bases and the J gene end by 5 bases; junction bases not matched to a gene: 6. Germline values: CDR1 LNHDA, CDR2 SQIVND (reference sequence). The CDR3 runs 13 residues. This CDR3 is CASCDRADQPQHF. CDR3 nucleotide sequence: TGTGCCAGTTGCGACAGGGCGGATCAGCCCCAGCATTTT. The entire variable domain, with the rest obtained from reference TRBV19 and TRBJ1-5, is as follows: DGGITQSPKYLFRKEGQNVTLSCEQNLNHDAMYWYRQDPGQGLRLIYYSQIVNDFQKGDIAEGYSVSREKKESFPLTVTSAQKNPTAFYLCASCDRADQPQHFGDGTRLSIL.

V usage is TRBV6-5 and J usage is TRBJ2-7, with 9 bases fitting TRBD1. The CDR3 has 15 residues. J gave up 4 bases and V 0 bases, and 4 bases lay outside the gene matches. CDR1 and CDR2 (germline): MNHEY, SVGAGI. Written as DNA, the CDR3 is TGTGCCAGCAGTTACTCGAGACAGGGGGGGTACGAGCAGTACTTC. It codes for CASSYSRQGGYEQYF.

The chain links TRBV27 to TRBJ2-5; possibly TRBD2 for D (6 bases). There are 15 residues in the CDR3. Germline CDR1 MNHEY, CDR2 SMNVEV (reference sequence). V lost 6 bases to trimming and J lost 1 base, with 15 bases between them. This CDR3 reads CASRSGAGIQETQYF. CDR3 nucleotide sequence: TGTGCCAGCAGATCCGGGGCGGGGATCCAAGAGACCCAGTACTTC.

Here the CDR3 DNA reads TGTGCCACCAGTGATGGACTAGCGGGGGTACACAATGAGCAGTTCTTC. The encoded protein is CATSDGLAGVHNEQFF. The gene calls are TRBV24-1 and TRBJ2-1; 13 nucleotides line up with TRBD2. The V gene's germline CDR1 is KGHDR and CDR2 SFDVKD. V gave up 3 bases and J gave up 5 bases; unmatched junction bases: 3. The CDR3 covers 16 residues.

The V gene is TRBV14, the J gene TRBJ1-4; 10 nucleotides line up with TRBD1. Germline V gene data show CDR1 as SGHDN and CDR2 as FVKESK. The junction had 5 bases not matched to a gene; V was cut back by 4 bases and J by 9 bases. The CDR3 runs to 14 residues. CDR3 nucleotide sequence: TGTGCCAGCAGCCGACGGGACAGGGGACAAAAACTGTTTTTT. Protein sequence: CASSRRDRGQKLFF.